This TCR beta chain came from a study of blood T cells in healthy people across ages. The table lists this clonotype with a few counts. A sample-barcoded 5' primer and a J-beta primer mix were used in a second PCR of about 7 to 12 cycles. TCRdb reanalysed the 5' RACE reads using MiXCR and keeps one entry per CDR3 protein. The table shows a few hundred thousand distinct CDR3 sequences, with 25% to 35% occurring only once. Drawing of peripheral blood yielded roughly 10 milliliters from each donor. These same records also appear under a second study, on T cells of mothers and their children. From that paper: Using around 1.4 ug per 15 ul, all extracted RNA underwent cDNA synthesis.

The sequenced sample was blood. The sequence derives from a boy aged 2 to 9 in good health.

The CDR3 region is CASSQVGLAASSYEQYF. In DNA form, the CDR3 reads TGCGCCAGCAGCCAAGTGGGACTAGCGGCAAGCTCCTACGAGCAGTACTTC. The chain joins TRBV4-1 to TRBJ2-7; TRBD2 aligns across 11 bases. This CDR3 region has 17 residues. The ends lost 1 base at V and 0 bases at J; junction bases unmatched: 5. Germline CDR1 is MGHRA and CDR2 is YSYEKL.